This T cell receptor beta chain derives from a study of prognosis after radiotherapy for stage I lung cancer (dated by TCRdb to 2020 to 2022). In terms of the full investigation: Roughly 20 stage I NSCLC patients were enrolled in Nanjing, China, between 2018 and January 2019. The study took one blood sample before SBRT and one after SBRT from each of about 19 patients and sequenced all 40 or so samples. Image-guided IMRT or VMAT was used to deliver SBRT in 3 to 5 fractions at a biologically effective dose of at least 100 Gy. Peripheral blood TCR beta repertoires were profiled in stage I NSCLC patients before and after stereotactic body radiotherapy, and the repertoires were related to distant failure. All patients were regarded as medically inoperable, because of comorbidities in more than ten patients and refusal of surgery in several patients. Ages in the cohort of 13 men and about 6 women ranged from roughly 50 to 85 years, with a median of 74. SBRT was not combined with any concurrent therapy in any patient. On tumor histology, more than ten patients had adenocarcinoma and about seven had squamous cell carcinoma. Among the enrolled patients, 14 to 15 had newly diagnosed primary stage I lung tumors, while several had oligometastatic NSCLC following surgical resection of the primary tumor. About 20% of the 19 patients developed distant metastases after SBRT, at a median of approximately 7 months; the other 15 showed no significant progression.

What the authors observed across the whole study: No determination of tumor specificity was made for expanded TCR clones. Limitations of the study included a small cohort and short follow-up, and the study findings need independent validation. A decrease in unique TCR clone counts was observed after SBRT (median 10,088 before versus about 7,200 after; Wilcoxon paired P=0.011). No adjustment for multiple comparisons was applied to any of the reported P values. Post-SBRT Shannon entropy and its change from baseline were lower in patients who developed distant metastases; baseline Shannon entropy was not associated with metastases. Differences in TRBV and TRBJ usage frequencies by metastasis status were reportedly observed in two V genes at baseline and in nine V and two J genes after SBRT.

All patients had node-negative disease on CT and PET/CT, and none had a history of other malignancies or prior chemotherapy or radiotherapy. Roughly 6 milliliters of peripheral venous blood were drawn into EDTA tubes at each of two time points. Ficoll-Paque Plus density-gradient centrifugation was used to isolate PBMCs. Immediately after collection, samples were stored at -80 degrees C until analysis. A word on this clonotype: There is no known antigen for this receptor. Base qualities are not recorded, but no much larger clone differs from it by a single base.

From the germline V gene, CDR1 is SGHRS and CDR2 is YFSETQ. Measured from the cysteine to the phenylalanine, the CDR3 is 15 residues long. Of the read, only the CDR3 DNA is kept; its 45 bases are in frame from base 1. V loses 4 bases at its end and J loses 5 bases; junction bases beyond the gene matches: 10. Two rounds of multiplex PCR were performed to amplify the TCR beta CDR3 region from genomic DNA. The first PCR round used primers specific to each TRBV and TRBJ gene, and the primer sequences were filed in Chinese patent CN105087789A. Universal primers were used in the second round of PCR. The Roche High Pure PCR Template Preparation Kit was used to extract genomic DNA from frozen PBMCs. The libraries underwent paired-end sequencing with 151 bp reads on an Illumina HiSeq 3000. As for the authors' bioinformatics: Raw reads lacking the multiplex PCR primer sequences were removed with CutAdapt. PEAR was used to merge high-quality paired reads into contigs. MiXCR assigned TRB V, D and J gene segments to each contig by aligning to reference sequences. CDR3 sequences were clustered by base quality and sequence similarity to remove sequencing errors. Shannon entropy normalized by the natural log of productive TCR sequence number was used as the measure of diversity. One minus Shannon entropy divided by the natural log of the number of unique clonotypes was used as the definition of clonality. Using the Youden index from ROC curves, the researchers picked the repertoire-metric cut-offs for progression-free survival, and all analyses were carried out in R 3.5.3. TCRdb trimmed the raw reads at Q25, called clones with MiXCR and kept productive beta chains. Rows merge per CDR3 protein into single entries with the most common DNA and genes. These V and J calls derive from TCRdb rather than the authors' analysis. The sample yields over 15,000 distinct CDR3 sequences; 45% to 50% were counted once. The ten most abundant clones make up 32% of the sample.

The sample in question was PBMCs, obtained before or after stereotactic body radiation therapy (not recorded which). The sequence was obtained from a donor aged 50 or older with non-small cell lung cancer. Here the chain combines TRBV5-1 and TRBJ2-3, with 7 bases in between that match TRBD1. Here is the DNA: TGCGCCAGCAGCACACGGACAGGTCGGGAAGATACGCAGTATTTT. Translated, it reads CASSTRTGREDTQYF.